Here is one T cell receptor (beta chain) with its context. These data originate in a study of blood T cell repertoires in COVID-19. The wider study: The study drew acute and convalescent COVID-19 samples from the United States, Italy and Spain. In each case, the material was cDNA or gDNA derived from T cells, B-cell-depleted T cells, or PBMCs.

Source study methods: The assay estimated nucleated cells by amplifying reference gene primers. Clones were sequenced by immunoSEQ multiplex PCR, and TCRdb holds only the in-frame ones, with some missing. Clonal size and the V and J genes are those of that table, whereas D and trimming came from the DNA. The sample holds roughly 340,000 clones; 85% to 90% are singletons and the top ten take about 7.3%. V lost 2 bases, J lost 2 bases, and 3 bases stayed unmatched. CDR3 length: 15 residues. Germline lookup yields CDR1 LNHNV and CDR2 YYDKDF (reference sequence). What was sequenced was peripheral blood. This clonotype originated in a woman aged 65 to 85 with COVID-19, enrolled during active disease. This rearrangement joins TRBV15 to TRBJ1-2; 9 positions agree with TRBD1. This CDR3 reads CATSRPGQGNYGYTF. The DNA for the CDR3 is TGTGCCACCAGCAGACCCGGACAGGGGAACTATGGCTACACCTTC. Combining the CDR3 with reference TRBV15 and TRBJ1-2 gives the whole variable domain DAMVIQNPRYQVTQFGKPVTLSCSQTLNHNVMYWYQQKSSQAPKLLFHYYDKDFNNEADTPDNFQSRRPNTSFCFLDIRSPGLGDTAMYLCATSRPGQGNYGYTFGSGTRLTVV.